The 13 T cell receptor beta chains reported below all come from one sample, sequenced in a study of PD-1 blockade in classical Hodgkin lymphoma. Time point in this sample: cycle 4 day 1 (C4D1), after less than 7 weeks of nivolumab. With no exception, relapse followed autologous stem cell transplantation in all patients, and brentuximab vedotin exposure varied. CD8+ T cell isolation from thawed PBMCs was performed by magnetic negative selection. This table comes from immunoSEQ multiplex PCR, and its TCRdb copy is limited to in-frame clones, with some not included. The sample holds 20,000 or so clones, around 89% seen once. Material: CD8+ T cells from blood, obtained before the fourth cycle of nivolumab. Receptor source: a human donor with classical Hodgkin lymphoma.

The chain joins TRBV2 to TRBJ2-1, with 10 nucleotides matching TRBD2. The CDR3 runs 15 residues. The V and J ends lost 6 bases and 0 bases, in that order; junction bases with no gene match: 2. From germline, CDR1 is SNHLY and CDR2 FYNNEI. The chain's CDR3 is CASRLAGSSYNEQFF. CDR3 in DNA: TGTGCCAGCAGACTAGCGGGGAGCTCCTACAATGAGCAGTTCTTC.

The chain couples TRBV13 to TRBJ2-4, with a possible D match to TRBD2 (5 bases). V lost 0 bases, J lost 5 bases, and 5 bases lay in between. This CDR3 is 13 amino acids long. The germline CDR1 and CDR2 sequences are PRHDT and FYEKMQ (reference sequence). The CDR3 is CASSLGRENIQYF. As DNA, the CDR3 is TGTGCCAGCAGCTTAGGGAGGGAAAACATTCAGTACTTC.

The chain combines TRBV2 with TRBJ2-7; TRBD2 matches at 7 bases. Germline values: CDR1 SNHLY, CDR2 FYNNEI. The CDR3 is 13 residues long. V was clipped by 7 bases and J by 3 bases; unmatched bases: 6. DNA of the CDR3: TGTGCCAGCAACTTGCGGGAGAGCTACGAGCAGTACTTC. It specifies CASNLRESYEQYF.

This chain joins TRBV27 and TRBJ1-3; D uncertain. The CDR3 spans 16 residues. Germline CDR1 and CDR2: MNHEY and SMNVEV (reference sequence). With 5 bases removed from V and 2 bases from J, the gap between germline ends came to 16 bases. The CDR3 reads CASSRSRPTAGNTIYF. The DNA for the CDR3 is TGTGCCAGCAGTCGGAGCCGACCAACTGCTGGAAACACCATATATTTT.

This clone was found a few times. The CDR3 reads CASSPGGWTEAFF. In DNA form, the CDR3 reads TGTGCCAGCAGTCCAGGGGGCTGGACTGAAGCTTTCTTT. V is TRBV2 and J is TRBJ1-1; 8 bases are a match to TRBD1. The CDR3 is made up of 13 amino acids. V lost 5 bases and J lost 5; bases outside the gene matches: 4. Per germline, CDR1 SNHLY and CDR2 FYNNEI.

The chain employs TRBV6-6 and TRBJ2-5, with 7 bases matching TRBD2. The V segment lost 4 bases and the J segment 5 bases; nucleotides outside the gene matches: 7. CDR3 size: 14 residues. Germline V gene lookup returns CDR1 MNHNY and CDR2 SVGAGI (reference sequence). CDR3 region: CASSSIAGGETQYF. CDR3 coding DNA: TGTGCCAGCAGTTCAATAGCGGGCGGGGAGACCCAGTACTTC.

The CDR3: CASSYEGSTEAFF. The CDR3 DNA sequence: TGTGCCAGCAGTTACGAGGGTTCCACTGAAGCTTTCTTT. This chain joins TRBV6-5 and TRBJ1-1; D ambiguous. The V gene lost 2 bases and the J gene lost 4 bases, with 8 bases spanning the gap. The germline CDR1 and CDR2 sequences are MNHEY and SVGAGI. CDR3 length equals 13 residues.

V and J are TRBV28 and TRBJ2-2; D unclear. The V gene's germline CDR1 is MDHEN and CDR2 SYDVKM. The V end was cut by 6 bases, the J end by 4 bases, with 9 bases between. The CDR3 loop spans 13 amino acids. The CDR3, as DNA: TGTGCCAGCAGAGGGCAGTCCACCGGGGAGCTGTTTTTT. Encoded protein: CASRGQSTGELFF.

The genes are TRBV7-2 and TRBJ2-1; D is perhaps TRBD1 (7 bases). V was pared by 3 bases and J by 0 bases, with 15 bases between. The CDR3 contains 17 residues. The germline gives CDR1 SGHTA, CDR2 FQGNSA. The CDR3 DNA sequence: TGTGCCAGCAGCTTGAGGAGGGGGCCTAGCTCCTACAATGAGCAGTTCTTC. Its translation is CASSLRRGPSSYNEQFF.

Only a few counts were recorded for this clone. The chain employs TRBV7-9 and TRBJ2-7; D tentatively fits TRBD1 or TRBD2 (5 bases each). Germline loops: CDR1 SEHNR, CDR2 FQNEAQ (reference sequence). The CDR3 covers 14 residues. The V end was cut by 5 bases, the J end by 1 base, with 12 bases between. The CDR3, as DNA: TGTGCCAGCAGCCCCCGGGACCAATCCTACGAGCAGTACTTC. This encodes CASSPRDQSYEQYF.

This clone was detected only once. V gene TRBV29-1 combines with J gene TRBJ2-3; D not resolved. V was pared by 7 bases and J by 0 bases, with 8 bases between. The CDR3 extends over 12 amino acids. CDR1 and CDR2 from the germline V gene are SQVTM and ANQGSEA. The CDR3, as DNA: TGCAGCGCCCTAGACAGCACAGATACGCAGTATTTT. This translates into CSALDSTDTQYF.

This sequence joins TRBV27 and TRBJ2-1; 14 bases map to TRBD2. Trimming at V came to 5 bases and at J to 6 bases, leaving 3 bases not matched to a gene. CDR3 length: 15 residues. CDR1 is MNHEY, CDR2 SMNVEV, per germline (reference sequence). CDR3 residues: CASSPTSGRGNEQFF. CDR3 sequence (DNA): TGTGCCAGCAGTCCGACTAGCGGGAGGGGCAATGAGCAGTTCTTC.

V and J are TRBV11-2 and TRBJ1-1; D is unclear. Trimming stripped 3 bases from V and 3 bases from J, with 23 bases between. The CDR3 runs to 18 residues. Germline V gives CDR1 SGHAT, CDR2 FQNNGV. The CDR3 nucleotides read TGTGCCAGCAGCTTGGAGTCCCCCCTAAGGCCACCCGACACTGAAGCTTTCTTT. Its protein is CASSLESPLRPPDTEAFF.